This T cell receptor (beta chain) was obtained from a study of blood T cell repertoires in COVID-19. Overall study context: Both acute and convalescent COVID-19 samples were obtained from the United States, Italy and Spain. PBMCs, B-cell-depleted T cells, or T cells were the source of the cDNA or gDNA that made up the material.

Authors' data handling: Reference gene primer amplification yielded estimated nucleated cell counts. Clones were read by immunoSEQ multiplex PCR, and TCRdb kept only the in-frame ones, dropping some. D and trimming were read from the DNA, whereas the V and J calls and clone size are those reported in that table. The sample consists of about 180,000 clones, more than 70% of them appearing once. V was pared by 7 bases and J by 4 bases, with 16 bases between. Germline V gene lookup returns CDR1 SQVTM and CDR2 ANQGSEA. CDR3 size: 13 residues. The sample taken for sequencing was peripheral blood. This sequence joins TRBV29-1 and TRBJ1-1; D unclear. This TCR was sampled from a man aged 35 to 55 with active or convalescent COVID-19. In nucleotides, the CDR3 is TGCAGCGCCTCGGCCCAGGAAGGCACTGAAGCTTTCTTT. This gives the protein CSASAQEGTEAFF.